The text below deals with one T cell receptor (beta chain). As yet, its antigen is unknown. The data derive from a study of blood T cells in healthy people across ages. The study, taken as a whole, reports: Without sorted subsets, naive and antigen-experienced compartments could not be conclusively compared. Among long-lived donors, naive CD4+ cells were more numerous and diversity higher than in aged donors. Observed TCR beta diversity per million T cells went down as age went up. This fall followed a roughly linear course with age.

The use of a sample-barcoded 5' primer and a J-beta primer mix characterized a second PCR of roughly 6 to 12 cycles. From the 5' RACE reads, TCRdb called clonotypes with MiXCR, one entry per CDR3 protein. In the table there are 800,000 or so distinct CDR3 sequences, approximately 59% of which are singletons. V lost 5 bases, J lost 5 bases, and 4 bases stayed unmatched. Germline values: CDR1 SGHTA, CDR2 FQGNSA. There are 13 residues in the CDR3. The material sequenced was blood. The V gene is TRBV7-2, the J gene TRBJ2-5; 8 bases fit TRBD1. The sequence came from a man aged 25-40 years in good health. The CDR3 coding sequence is TGTGCCAGCAGCGCCTGGACAGGGGAGACCCAGTACTTC. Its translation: CASSAWTGETQYF.